The T cell receptor beta chain described here comes from a study of spatial heterogeneity in lung cancer. Broader study findings: Expanded tumor TCRs that were ubiquitous appeared in blood more at resection than follow-up.

As concerns this clonotype: Its target is not known.

The time point is: sample taken at primary tumor resection. Sequencing of whole RNA from tumor, nontumor lung or frozen PBMC involved no sorting. In TCRdb, the 5' RACE reads were re-called with MiXCR into one record per CDR3 protein. The sample records under 100,000 distinct CDR3 sequences, about 9.4% being singletons. Trimming shortened V by 1 base and J by 5 bases, and 11 bases separated the two germline ends. This CDR3 contains 14 residues. Germline CDR1 and CDR2: SGDLS and YYNGEE. This material consisted of PBMCs, taken at surgery. J is TRBJ2-3 and V is TRBV9; tentative D call: TRBD1 (5 bases). This clonotype originated in a male donor with early-stage non-small cell lung cancer. DNA for the CDR3: TGTGCCAGCAGCGTAAAATCCCAGGGAGATACGCAGTATTTT. This translates into CASSVKSQGDTQYF.